This TCR beta chain is drawn from a study of shared clonotypes between healthy human individuals. Here immunoSEQ multiplex PCR was the method, and the copy in TCRdb shows in-frame clones only, minus some. The sample gives about 2.4 million clones, roughly 93% of which show up once; 0.36% is in the top ten. The length of the CDR3 is 13 residues. Trimming removed 8 bases at V and 4 bases at J, with 11 bases between. From germline, CDR1 is MGHRA and CDR2 YSYEKL. The chain uses TRBV4-1 and TRBJ1-4; the D gene is possibly TRBD1 (6 bases). The clonotype was recovered from a man between 18 and 35 years old in good health. Some clones in this sample may be carry-over from other donors' samples. Specimen: naive CD4+ T cells from PBMCs. Subset noted: CD45RA+ positively selected. This chain's CDR3 is CASSGANNEKLFF. The CDR3 nucleotides are TGCGCCAGCTCGGGGGCTAATAATGAAAAACTGTTTTTT.